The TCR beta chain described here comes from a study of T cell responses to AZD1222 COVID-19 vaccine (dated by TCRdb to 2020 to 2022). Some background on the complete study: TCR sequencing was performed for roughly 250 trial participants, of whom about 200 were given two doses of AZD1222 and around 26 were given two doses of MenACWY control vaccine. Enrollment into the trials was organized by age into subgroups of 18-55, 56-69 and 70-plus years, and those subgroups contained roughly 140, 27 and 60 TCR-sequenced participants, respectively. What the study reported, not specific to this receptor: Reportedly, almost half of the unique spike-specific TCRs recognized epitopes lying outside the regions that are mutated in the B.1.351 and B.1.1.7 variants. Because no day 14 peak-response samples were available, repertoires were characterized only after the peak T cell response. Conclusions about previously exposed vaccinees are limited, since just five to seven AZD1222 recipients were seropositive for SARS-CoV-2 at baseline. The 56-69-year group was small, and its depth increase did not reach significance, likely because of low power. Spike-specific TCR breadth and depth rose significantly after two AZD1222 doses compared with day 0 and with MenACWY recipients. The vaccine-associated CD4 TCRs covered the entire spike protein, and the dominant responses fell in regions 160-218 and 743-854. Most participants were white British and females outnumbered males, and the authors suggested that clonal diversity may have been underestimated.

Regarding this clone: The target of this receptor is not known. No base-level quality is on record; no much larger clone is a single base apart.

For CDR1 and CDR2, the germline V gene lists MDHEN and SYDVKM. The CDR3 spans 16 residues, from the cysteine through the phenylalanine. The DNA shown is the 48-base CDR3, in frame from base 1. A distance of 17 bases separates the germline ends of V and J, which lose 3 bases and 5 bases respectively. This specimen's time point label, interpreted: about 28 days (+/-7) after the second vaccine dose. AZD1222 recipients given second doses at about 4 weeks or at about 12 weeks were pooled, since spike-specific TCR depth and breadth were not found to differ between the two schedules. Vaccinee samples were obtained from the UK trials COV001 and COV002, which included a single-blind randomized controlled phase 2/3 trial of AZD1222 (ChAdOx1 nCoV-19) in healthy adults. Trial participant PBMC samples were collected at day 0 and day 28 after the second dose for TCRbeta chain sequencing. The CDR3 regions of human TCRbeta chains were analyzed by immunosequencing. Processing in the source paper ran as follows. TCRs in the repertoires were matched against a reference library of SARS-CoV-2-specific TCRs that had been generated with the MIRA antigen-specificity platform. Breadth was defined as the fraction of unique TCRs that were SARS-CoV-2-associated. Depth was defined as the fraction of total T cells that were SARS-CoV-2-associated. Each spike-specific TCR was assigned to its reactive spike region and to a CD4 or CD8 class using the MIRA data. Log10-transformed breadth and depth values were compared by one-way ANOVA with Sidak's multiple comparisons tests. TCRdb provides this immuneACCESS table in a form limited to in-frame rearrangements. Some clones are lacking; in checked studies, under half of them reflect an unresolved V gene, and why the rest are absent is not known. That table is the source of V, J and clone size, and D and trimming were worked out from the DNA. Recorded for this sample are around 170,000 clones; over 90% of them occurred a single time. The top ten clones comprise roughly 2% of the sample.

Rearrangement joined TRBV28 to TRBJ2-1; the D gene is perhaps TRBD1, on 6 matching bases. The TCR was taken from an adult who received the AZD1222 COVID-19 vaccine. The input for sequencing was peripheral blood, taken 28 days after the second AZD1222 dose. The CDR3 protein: CASSLGAWTANNEQFF. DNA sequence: TGTGCCAGCAGTTTGGGTGCTTGGACAGCCAACAATGAGCAGTTCTTC.